This T cell receptor beta chain was sequenced during a study of identical twins. Whole-study findings and limits: Possibly, invariant MAIT and iNKT cells partly confounded zero-insertion analyses. With monozygotic twins, out-of-frame TCR alpha sharing exceeded what models estimated. In cord blood, abundant beta clonotypes had fewer insertions; memory showed no trend. Conclusions were based on cross-sectional statistical analysis, without following the same donors.

This clonotype has at least ten counts. Its target is unknown. A single record per CDR3 protein comes from TCRdb applying MiXCR to the 5' RACE reads. Found here are about 200,000 distinct CDR3 sequences, around a tenth of them singletons; the top ten hold about 5.2%. This CDR3 contains 15 residues. From germline, CDR1 is SGHTA and CDR2 FQGTGA. V dropped 4 bases and J dropped 2 bases, with 9 bases sitting between them. This clonotype was obtained from a woman aged 18-35 years in good health. The sample was memory (CD45RO+) T cells sorted from blood. This sequence joins TRBV7-3 and TRBJ2-6; a weak D match, TRBD2 (7 bases). CDR3 amino acids: CASSWGGAGANVLTF. Here the CDR3 DNA reads TGTGCCAGCAGCTGGGGGGGCGCTGGGGCCAACGTCCTGACTTTC.